The 11 T cell receptor beta chains below come from one sample, sequenced in a study of OX40 agonist ivuxolimab in advanced cancers. Produced via immunoSEQ multiplex PCR; TCRdb's table is partial and in-frame only. The sample includes roughly 66,000 clones, approximately 80% of them seen just once. Sample: CD4+ or CD8+ T cells sorted from blood, taken in a trial of the OX40 agonist ivuxolimab. Receptors were obtained from an adult with an advanced solid tumor such as melanoma, head and neck, liver or kidney cancer.

J is TRBJ2-7 and V is TRBV10-3; D unclear. Trimming pared 6 bases from V and 3 bases from J, leaving 6 bases between. The CDR3 is 11 amino acids. Germline V gives CDR1 ENHRY, CDR2 SYGVKD. In DNA form, the CDR3 reads TGTGCCATCAGGGACGGCTACGAGCAGTACTTC. Its translation: CAIRDGYEQYF.

The chain has TRBV7-6 and TRBJ2-2, with D possibly being TRBD1 (5 bases). The CDR3 sequence is 15 residues long. The V gene's germline CDR1 is SGHVS and CDR2 FNYEAQ. V shed 5 bases and J shed 1 base, with 11 bases lying between them. CDR3 residues: CASSPGHLNTGELFF. In DNA form, the CDR3 reads TGTGCCAGCAGCCCTGGACATTTGAACACCGGGGAGCTGTTTTTT. The full variable domain, its missing parts supplied by reference TRBV7-6 and TRBJ2-2, is GAGVSQSPRYKVTKRGQDVALRCDPISGHVSLYWYRQALGQGPEFLTYFNYEAQQDKSGLPNDRFSAERPEGSISTLTIQRTEQRDSAMYRCASSPGHLNTGELFFGEGSRLTVL.

This chain connects TRBV5-1 to TRBJ2-1; TRBD1 aligns across 8 bases. This CDR3 has 21 residues. V trimming: 4 bases; J trimming: 4 bases; junction bases outside the gene matches: 25. The germline gives CDR1 SGHRS, CDR2 YFSETQ. Written as DNA, the CDR3 is TGCGCCAGCAGCAGATTGCGGACAGGGAAGTCTTCGAAGGATGGATACAATGAGCAGTTCTTC. Translation gives CASSRLRTGKSSKDGYNEQFF.

The J gene is TRBJ2-2, the V gene TRBV30, with 9 bases lining up with TRBD1. J was trimmed by 11 bases and V by 7 bases; bases with no gene match: 8. The CDR3 runs to 12 residues. Per the germline V gene, CDR1 is GTSNPN and CDR2 is SVGIG (reference sequence). DNA for the CDR3: TGTGCCTCTGGGACAGGGTCGGTTGAGCTGTTTTTT. Its translation: CASGTGSVELFF.

The chain employs TRBV6-6 and TRBJ1-5; D is perhaps TRBD1 (5 bases). This CDR3 is 14 amino acids long. The V gene's germline CDR1 is MNHNY and CDR2 SVGAGI (reference sequence). V was shortened by 2 bases and J by 7 bases, with 12 bases between the two germline ends. In DNA, the CDR3 is TGTGCCAGCAGTTACCCAGGGTTGGGGCAGCCCCAGCATTTT. Its translation is CASSYPGLGQPQHF.

The J gene is TRBJ1-3, the V gene TRBV11-2; 7 bases line up with TRBD1. The germline V gene encodes CDR1 SGHAT and CDR2 FQNNGV. The length of the CDR3 is 19 residues. Trimming took 4 bases from V and 0 from J; bases not matched to a gene: 15. The CDR3 DNA follows: TGTGCCAGCAGCTCGTGGGGACAGACCCTCTCGCCCTCTGGAAACACCATATATTTT. Translation gives CASSSWGQTLSPSGNTIYF.

V usage is TRBV7-6 and J usage is TRBJ2-3, with D unresolved. Germline assignment: CDR1 SGHVS and CDR2 FNYEAQ. V dropped 0 bases and J dropped 2 bases, with 6 bases sitting between them. CDR3 size: 14 residues. CDR3 sequence reads: CASSLAEITDTQYF. The CDR3 DNA reads TGTGCCAGCAGCTTAGCGGAGATCACAGATACGCAGTATTTT.

The chain employs TRBV30 and TRBJ1-4; D not resolved. The CDR3 sequence is 13 residues long. In germline, CDR1 is GTSNPN, CDR2 SVGIG (reference sequence). The V gene lost 2 bases and the J gene lost 2 bases, with 6 bases spanning the gap. The CDR3 here is CAWSSMTNEKLFF. Written as DNA, the CDR3 is TGTGCCTGGAGTTCTATGACTAATGAAAAACTGTTTTTT.

The chain carries TRBV5-1 and TRBJ1-2, with 10 bases matching TRBD1. The germline gives CDR1 SGHRS, CDR2 YFSETQ. V shed 1 base and J 6 bases; nucleotides not matched to a gene: 6. This CDR3 contains 15 residues. CDR3 in DNA: TGCGCCAGCAGCTTGTTGCTGACAGGGGGCGATGGCTACACCTTC. This translates into CASSLLLTGGDGYTF.

This chain joins TRBV7-2 and TRBJ1-6; maybe TRBD1 (6 bases). Trimming shortened V by 2 bases and J by 5 bases, and 10 bases separated the two germline ends. Per germline, CDR1 SGHTA and CDR2 FQGNSA. The CDR3 extends over 15 amino acids. CDR3 DNA: TGTGCCAGCAGCTTAATAAGGACAGATAATTCACCCCTCCACTTT. It codes for CASSLIRTDNSPLHF.

The chain has TRBV19 and TRBJ2-1; D assignment may be TRBD1 or TRBD2 (6 bases each). The length of the CDR3 is 16 residues. Deletions cut 7 bases from V and 5 bases from J, with 21 bases between. Germline V CDR1 and CDR2: LNHDA, SQIVND (reference sequence). In DNA, the CDR3 is TGTGCCAGTATGGAGGGGGGCAGGGGAAGGAACAATGAGCAGTTCTTC. Its protein is CASMEGGRGRNNEQFF.